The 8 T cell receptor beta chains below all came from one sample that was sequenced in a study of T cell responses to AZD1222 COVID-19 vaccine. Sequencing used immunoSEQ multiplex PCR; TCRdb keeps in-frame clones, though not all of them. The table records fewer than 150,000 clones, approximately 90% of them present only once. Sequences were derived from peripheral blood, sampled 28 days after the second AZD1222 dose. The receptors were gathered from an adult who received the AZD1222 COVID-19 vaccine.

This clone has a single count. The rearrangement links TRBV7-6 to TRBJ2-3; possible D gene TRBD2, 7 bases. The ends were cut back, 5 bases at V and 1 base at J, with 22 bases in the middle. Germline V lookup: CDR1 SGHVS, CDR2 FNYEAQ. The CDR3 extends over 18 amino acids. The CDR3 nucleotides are TGTGCCAGCAGCCCTACCTTTTCGGGGGCGGGAGGCACAGATACGCAGTATTTT. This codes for CASSPTFSGAGGTDTQYF.

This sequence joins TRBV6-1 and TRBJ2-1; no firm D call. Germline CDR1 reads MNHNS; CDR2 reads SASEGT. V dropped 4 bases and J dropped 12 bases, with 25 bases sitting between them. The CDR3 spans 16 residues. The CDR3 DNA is TGTGCCAGCAGTGCTAAGGCGGCCATACTACAAGCCGGGCAGTTCTTC. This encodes CASSAKAAILQAGQFF.

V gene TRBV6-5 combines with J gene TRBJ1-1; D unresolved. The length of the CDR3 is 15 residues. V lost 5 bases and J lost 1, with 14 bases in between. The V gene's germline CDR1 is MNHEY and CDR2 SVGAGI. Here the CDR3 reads CASSPRADWNTEAFF. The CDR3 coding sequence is TGTGCCAGCAGTCCCCGGGCAGACTGGAACACTGAAGCTTTCTTT.

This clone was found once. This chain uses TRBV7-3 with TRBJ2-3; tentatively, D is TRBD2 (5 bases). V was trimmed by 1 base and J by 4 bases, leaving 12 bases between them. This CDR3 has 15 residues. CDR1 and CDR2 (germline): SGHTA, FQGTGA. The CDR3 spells CASSLRSREADTQYF. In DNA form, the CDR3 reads TGTGCCAGCAGCTTAAGAAGCCGGGAAGCAGATACGCAGTATTTT.

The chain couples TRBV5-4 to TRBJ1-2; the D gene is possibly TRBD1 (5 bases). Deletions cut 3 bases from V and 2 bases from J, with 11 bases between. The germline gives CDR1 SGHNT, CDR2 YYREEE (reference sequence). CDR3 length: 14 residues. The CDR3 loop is CASSWGTGNYGYTF. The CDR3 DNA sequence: TGTGCCAGCAGCTGGGGGACTGGGAACTATGGCTACACCTTC.

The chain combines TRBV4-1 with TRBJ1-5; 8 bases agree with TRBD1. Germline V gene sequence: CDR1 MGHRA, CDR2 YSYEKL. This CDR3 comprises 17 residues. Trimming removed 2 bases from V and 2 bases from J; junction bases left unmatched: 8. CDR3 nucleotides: TGCGCCAGCAGCCAAACCACAGGGGGTGGTGGCAATCAGCCCCAGCATTTT. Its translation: CASSQTTGGGGNQPQHF.

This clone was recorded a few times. CDR3 coding DNA: TGCGCCAGCAGCCGTTCGGACTTGGGGCATCAGCCCCAGCATTTT. Translating gives CASSRSDLGHQPQHF. The chain employs TRBV10-2 and TRBJ1-5, with a tentative D call TRBD1 (5 bases). The CDR3 sequence is 15 residues long. The V end lost 6 bases, the J end lost 5 bases, and 17 bases lay between the germline ends. Germline values: CDR1 WSHSY, CDR2 SAAADI.

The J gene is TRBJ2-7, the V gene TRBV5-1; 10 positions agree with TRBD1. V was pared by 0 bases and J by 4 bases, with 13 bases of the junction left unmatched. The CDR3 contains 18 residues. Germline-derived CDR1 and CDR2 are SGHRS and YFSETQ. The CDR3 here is CASSLAVKGQGSSYEQYF. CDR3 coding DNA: TGCGCCAGCAGCTTGGCAGTGAAGGGACAGGGGTCCAGTTACGAGCAGTACTTC. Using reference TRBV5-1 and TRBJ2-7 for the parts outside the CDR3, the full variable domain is KAGVTQTPRYLIKTRGQQVTLSCSPISGHRSVSWYQQTPGQGLQFLFEYFSETQRNKGNFPGRFSGRQFSNSRSEMNVSTLELGDSALYLCASSLAVKGQGSSYEQYFGPGTRLTVT.